The rows below give T cell receptor beta chains drawn from one sample of a study of cytomegalovirus exposure and HLA in healthy donors. The protocol was immunoSEQ multiplex PCR, while the TCRdb copy is restricted to in-frame clones and leaves out a portion. The sample includes 180,000 or so clones, about 82% of them seen just once. The sample was PBMCs. The receptors come from a woman in her thirties in good health and CMV-seronegative. CDR3s include the opening cysteine and the closing phenylalanine or tryptophan. Fields, in order: D gene, J gene, V gene, clone size, CDR3 protein, CDR3 DNA. D genes are given only for firm matches. Clone size appears in some rows only: once, few, many, or a class for an expanded clone.

- | TRBJ2-5 | TRBV5-1 | few | CASSWGEAETQYF | TGCGCCAGCAGCTGGGGGGAGGCGGAGACCCAGTACTTC
- | TRBJ1-6 | TRBV7-2 | - | CASSLALGGNSPLHF | TGTGCCAGCAGCTTAGCGCTGGGGGGGAATTCACCCCTCCACTTT
TRBD2 | TRBJ2-5 | TRBV4-3 | - | CASSRGERLAGVETQYF | TGCGCCAGCAGCCGAGGCGAGAGACTAGCGGGGGTGGAGACCCAGTACTTC
- | TRBJ1-1 | TRBV7-9 | - | CASSFGPNTEAFF | TGTGCCAGCAGCTTCGGTCCGAACACTGAAGCTTTCTTT
TRBD1 | TRBJ2-7 | TRBV6-1 | once | CASSEGGQGSEQYF | TGTGCCAGCAGTGAAGGGGGACAGGGGAGCGAGCAGTACTTC
- | TRBJ2-7 | TRBV7-9 | - | CASSPQESSYEQYF | TGTGCCAGCAGCCCACAGGAGAGCTCCTACGAGCAGTACTTC
TRBD1 | TRBJ2-5 | TRBV30 | - | CAWATGGQETQYF | TGTGCCTGGGCGACAGGGGGACAAGAGACCCAGTACTTC
- | TRBJ1-1 | TRBV5-1 | - | CASSLAYRSSTEAFF | TGCGCCAGCAGCTTGGCCTACAGGTCGTCCACTGAAGCTTTCTTT
- | TRBJ1-2 | TRBV27 | few | CASSLRQSYGYTF | TGTGCCAGCAGTTTAAGACAGTCCTATGGCTACACCTTC
TRBD2 | TRBJ2-7 | TRBV6-1 | - | CASTSGGFAYEQYF | TGTGCCAGCACTAGCGGGGGATTCGCCTACGAGCAGTACTTC
TRBD1 | TRBJ1-1 | TRBV5-1 | - | CASSLGDRGRLTEAFF | TGCGCCAGCAGCTTGGGGGACAGGGGGCGACTCACTGAAGCTTTCTTT
TRBD1 | TRBJ2-1 | TRBV6-6 | - | CASSRTGDTYNEQFF | TGTGCCAGCAGCCGGACAGGCGATACCTACAATGAGCAGTTCTTC
TRBD2 | TRBJ2-2 | TRBV5-6 | - | CASSQTSGVLRELFF | TGTGCCAGCAGCCAAACTAGCGGGGTTCTGAGGGAGCTGTTTTTT
- | TRBJ1-1 | TRBV7-9 | - | CASSPGPFLTEAFF | TGTGCCAGCAGCCCTGGCCCGTTTCTGACTGAAGCTTTCTTT
TRBD1 | TRBJ2-7 | TRBV7-9 | - | CASSFGTGGEQYF | TGTGCCAGCAGCTTTGGGACAGGGGGCGAGCAGTACTTC
TRBD1 | TRBJ2-1 | TRBV7-9 | - | CASSRAGTGGNAEQFF | TGTGCCAGCAGTCGAGCCGGGACAGGGGGTAATGCTGAGCAGTTCTTC
- | TRBJ2-7 | TRBV9 | once | CASSVEILSYEQYF | TGTGCCAGCAGCGTAGAAATACTATCCTACGAGCAGTACTTC
TRBD1 | TRBJ2-5 | TRBV5-1 | - | CASSFGQVVETQYF | TGCGCCAGCAGCTTCGGACAGGTGGTAGAGACCCAGTACTTC
TRBD1 | TRBJ1-1 | TRBV19 | - | CASSPRQGTMNTEAFF | TGTGCCAGTAGTCCTAGACAGGGGACTATGAACACTGAAGCTTTCTTT
TRBD2 | TRBJ2-1 | TRBV6-1 | - | CASSEGAGAYNEQFF | TGTGCCAGCAGTGAAGGGGCGGGGGCCTACAATGAGCAGTTCTTC
- | TRBJ2-3 | TRBV5-1 | - | CASSHTSTDTQYF | TGCGCCAGCAGCCATACATCGACAGATACGCAGTATTTT
- | TRBJ1-1 | TRBV6-1 | - | CASSESRDTEAFF | TGTGCCAGCAGTGAAAGCAGGGACACTGAAGCTTTCTTT
TRBD1 | TRBJ2-5 | TRBV5-1 | few | CASSLGTGQGQETQYF | TGCGCCAGCAGCTTAGGTACGGGACAGGGGCAAGAGACCCAGTACTTC
TRBD1 | TRBJ2-7 | TRBV27 | - | CASSSDRRDREDF | TGTGCCAGCAGTTCCGACCGCCGGGACAGGGAGGACTTC
TRBD1 | TRBJ1-1 | TRBV7-6 | - | CASSLGRRGGEAFF | TGTGCCAGCAGCTTAGGCCGGCGAGGGGGCGAAGCTTTCTTT
- | TRBJ1-2 | TRBV6-1 | - | CASNPDTTRNYGYTF | TGTGCCAGCAATCCGGACACAACCCGCAACTATGGCTACACCTTC
TRBD1 | TRBJ1-1 | TRBV10-1 | - | CASSESGTGGAFF | TGCGCCAGCAGTGAGTCTGGGACAGGGGGGGCTTTCTTT
TRBD1 | TRBJ1-1 | TRBV4-3 | - | CASSQAGRGLEAFF | TGCGCCAGCAGCCAAGCGGGCAGGGGGCTTGAAGCTTTCTTT
TRBD1 | TRBJ2-4 | TRBV6-1 | - | CASRVAGGKNIQYF | TGTGCCAGCAGGGTCGCAGGGGGCAAAAACATTCAGTACTTC
TRBD2 | TRBJ2-7 | TRBV4-1 | - | CASSQDQLAGALTYEQYF | TGCGCCAGCAGCCAAGACCAACTAGCGGGGGCGTTAACCTACGAGCAGTACTTC
- | TRBJ1-6 | TRBV6-5 | few | CASSLGRDDRQYPIF | TGTGCCAGCAGTCTTGGCCGCGACGATAGACAGTACCCTATCTTT
- | TRBJ2-1 | TRBV13 | - | CASSFEDNEQFF | TGTGCCAGCAGCTTCGAGGACAATGAGCAGTTCTTC
- | TRBJ1-3 | TRBV30 | once | CAWSGHSGNTIYF | TGTGCCTGGAGTGGACATTCGGGAAACACCATATATTTT
- | TRBJ2-3 | TRBV7-6 | - | CASSFQEGNTDTQYF | TGTGCCAGCAGCTTCCAGGAGGGGAACACAGATACGCAGTATTTT
- | TRBJ2-7 | TRBV18 | - | CASSLLPPGDTTYEQYF | TGTGCCAGCTCACTACTGCCTCCCGGGGACACTACCTACGAGCAGTACTTC
- | TRBJ2-1 | TRBV6-6 | - | CASSYSMDSYYNEQFF | TGTGCCAGCAGTTACTCTATGGACAGTTACTACAATGAGCAGTTCTTC
- | TRBJ2-7 | TRBV11-3 | - | CASSLEPGHEQYF | TGTGCCAGCAGCTTAGAACCAGGGCACGAGCAGTACTTC
TRBD2 | TRBJ2-5 | TRBV4-2 | - | CASSQVVAGALQETQYF | TGTGCCAGCAGCCAAGTGGTAGCGGGGGCCCTCCAAGAGACCCAGTACTTC
TRBD1 | TRBJ1-1 | TRBV2 | - | CASSERDRGGGRTEAFF | TGTGCCAGCAGTGAACGGGACAGGGGAGGGGGACGTACTGAAGCTTTCTTT
- | TRBJ2-1 | TRBV5-1 | - | CASSSDSLLAFF | TGCGCCAGCAGCTCGGACTCTCTCCTGGCGTTCTTC
TRBD2 | TRBJ2-3 | TRBV7-8 | - | CASSLLEGSGDFLRSTDTQYF | TGTGCCAGCAGCTTACTTGAAGGTAGCGGGGATTTTCTCCGGAGCACAGATACGCAGTATTTT
- | TRBJ1-5 | TRBV6-8 | - | CAIERYSNQPQHF | TGTGCCATCGAGCGTTATAGCAATCAGCCCCAGCATTTT
TRBD2 | TRBJ2-7 | TRBV7-7 | - | CASSPGGGSSYEQYF | TGTGCCAGCAGCCCCGGCGGGGGAAGCTCCTACGAGCAGTACTTC
TRBD2 | TRBJ2-5 | TRBV2 | once | CASSESSLAGKETQYF | TGTGCCAGCAGTGAGTCGTCACTAGCGGGGAAAGAGACCCAGTACTTC
TRBD1 | TRBJ1-2 | TRBV6-4 | - | CASSPGTGVYGYTF | TGTGCCAGCAGTCCCGGGACAGGGGTCTATGGCTACACCTTC
- | TRBJ1-2 | TRBV18 | - | CASSPEYGRGYGYTF | TGTGCCAGCTCACCAGAGTACGGGAGGGGGTATGGCTACACCTTC
TRBD1 | TRBJ1-2 | TRBV11-2 | - | CASSPGQGTPYGYTF | TGTGCCAGCAGCCCGGGACAGGGGACGCCGTATGGCTACACCTTC
TRBD2 | TRBJ2-3 | TRBV4-3 | - | CASSQAPSGGAPNTQYF | TGCGCCAGCAGCCAAGCTCCTAGCGGGGGGGCCCCAAATACGCAGTATTTT